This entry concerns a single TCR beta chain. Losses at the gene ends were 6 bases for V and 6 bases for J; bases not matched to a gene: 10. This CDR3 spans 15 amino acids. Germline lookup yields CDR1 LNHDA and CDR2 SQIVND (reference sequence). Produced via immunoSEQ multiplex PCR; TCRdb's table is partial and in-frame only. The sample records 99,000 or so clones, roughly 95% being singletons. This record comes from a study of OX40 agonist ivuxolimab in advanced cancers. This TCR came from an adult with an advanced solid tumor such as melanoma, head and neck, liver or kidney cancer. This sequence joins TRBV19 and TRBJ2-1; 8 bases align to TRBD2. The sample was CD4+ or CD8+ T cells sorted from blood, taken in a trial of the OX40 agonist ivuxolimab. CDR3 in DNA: TGTGCCAGTAGCCTATTCGGGGGGGCGAGCAATGAGCAGTTCTTC. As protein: CASSLFGGASNEQFF.